The 11 T cell receptor beta chains below were found in one sample sequenced in a study of blood T cell repertoires in COVID-19. The data were produced by immunoSEQ multiplex PCR, yet TCRdb's version contains in-frame clones alone and is incomplete. The sample holds roughly 110,000 clones, roughly 80% seen once. The sequencing sample was made of peripheral blood. The receptors here all came from a man aged 45-65 years with acute or convalescent COVID-19.

The chain is built from TRBV7-9 and TRBJ1-2; TRBD1 aligns across 7 bases. Germline V lookup: CDR1 SEHNR, CDR2 FQNEAQ (reference sequence). With V trimmed by 4 bases and J by 1 base, 6 bases remained unmatched. This CDR3 region has 15 residues. The CDR3 spells CASSSGQALNYGYTF. In DNA, the CDR3 is TGTGCCAGCAGCTCCGGACAGGCCCTTAACTATGGCTACACCTTC.

CDR3 region: CASSPTGSNQPQHF. The CDR3 coding sequence is TGTGCCAGCAGTCCGACAGGTAGCAATCAGCCCCAGCATTTT. The gene calls are TRBV6-4 and TRBJ1-5; D is possibly TRBD1 (6 bases). Germline CDR1 is MRHNA and CDR2 is SNTAGT. Between the trimmed V and J ends, which lost 5 bases and 0 bases, there was a span of 8 bases. This CDR3 is built from 14 residues.

This chain joins TRBV3-1 (or the pseudogene TRBV3-2) and TRBJ1-5; D possibly corresponds to TRBD1 (5 bases). With 4 bases removed from V and 3 bases from J, the gap between germline ends came to 10 bases. CDR3 size: 14 residues. Germline V gives CDR1 LGHDT, CDR2 YNNKEL (reference sequence). In DNA form, the CDR3 reads TGTGCCAGCAGCCCGGCAGGGCACAATCAGCCCCAGCATTTT. It codes for CASSPAGHNQPQHF.

The rearrangement links TRBV28 to TRBJ1-1; 9 nucleotides align to TRBD1. Germline V lookup: CDR1 MDHEN, CDR2 SYDVKM. This CDR3 comprises 15 residues. J lost 4 bases, V lost 6 bases, and 9 bases had no gene match. CDR3 sequence (DNA): TGTGCCAGCAGGGCTGCGGGACAGGGCGGCACTGAAGCTTTCTTT. Protein sequence: CASRAAGQGGTEAFF.

This clone is a singleton in its sample. The chain carries TRBV2 and TRBJ1-3, with 8 positions matching TRBD1. The CDR3 has 17 residues. V lost 3 bases to trimming and J lost 0 bases; unmatched junction nucleotides: 7. Looked up from germline, CDR1 is SNHLY and CDR2 is FYNNEI. CDR3 residues: CASSDPRDRYSGNTIYF. The DNA for the CDR3 is TGTGCCAGCAGTGACCCCCGGGACAGGTACTCTGGAAACACCATATATTTT.

The chain has TRBV11-2 and TRBJ1-3, with D uncertain. The CDR3 runs 14 residues. V was cut by 2 bases and J by 0 bases, with 5 bases left in between. Germline V CDR1 and CDR2: SGHAT, FQNNGV. CDR3 sequence (DNA): TGTGCCAGCAGCTTAACTAACTCTGGAAACACCATATATTTT. It codes for CASSLTNSGNTIYF.

This chain links TRBV2 with TRBJ2-2; D possibly corresponds to TRBD2 (6 bases). V lost 5 bases and J lost 6, with 13 bases in between. CDR3 size: 14 residues. Per germline, CDR1 SNHLY and CDR2 FYNNEI. The CDR3 sequence is CASSSVSGAGELFF. In DNA form, the CDR3 reads TGTGCCAGCAGTTCGGTGTCGGGAGCCGGGGAGCTGTTTTTT.

This chain links TRBV5-6 with TRBJ1-3; the D gene is possibly TRBD1 (5 bases). From germline, CDR1 is SGHDT and CDR2 YYEEEE. The V end lost 4 bases, the J end lost 4 bases, and 15 bases lay between the germline ends. The CDR3 totals 15 residues. The CDR3 sequence: CASSPAFRGGNTIYF. In DNA, the CDR3 is TGTGCCAGCAGCCCGGCGTTTAGGGGAGGAAACACCATATATTTT. The full variable domain, rest sourced from reference TRBV5-6 and TRBJ1-3, is DAGVTQSPTHLIKTRGQQVTLRCSPKSGHDTVSWYQQALGQGPQFIFQYYEEEERQRGNFPDRFSGHQFPNYSSELNVNALLLGDSALYLCASSPAFRGGNTIYFGEGSWLTVV.

This chain uses TRBV5-4 with TRBJ1-1; D gene unclear. The CDR3 covers 15 residues. Trimming removed 2 bases at V and 2 bases at J, with 13 bases between. From germline, CDR1 is SGHNT and CDR2 YYREEE (reference sequence). CDR3 coding DNA: TGTGCCAGCAGCTTTCGCCTAGGAGGAAACACTGAAGCTTTCTTT. Protein sequence: CASSFRLGGNTEAFF. Complete variable domain (other parts from reference TRBV5-4 and TRBJ1-1): ETGVTQSPTHLIKTRGQQVTLRCSSQSGHNTVSWYQQALGQGPQFIFQYYREEENGRGNFPPRFSGLQFPNYSSELNVNALELDDSALYLCASSFRLGGNTEAFFGQGTRLTVV.

This clone was counted between two and nine times. Other DNA sequences of this sample code for an identical CDR3. The rearrangement joins TRBV10-3 to TRBJ1-3; 7 positions match TRBD1. This CDR3 comprises 16 residues. V lost 3 bases and J lost 0; bases outside the gene matches: 5. CDR1 is ENHRY, CDR2 SYGVKD, per germline. CDR3 DNA: TGTGCCATCAGTGACCTTGGACAGGCCTCTGGAAACACCATATATTTT. Translating it yields CAISDLGQASGNTIYF.

The chain joins TRBV29-1 to TRBJ1-1; 11 nucleotides match TRBD1. Germline trimming cut 7 bases from V and 3 bases from J; bases unmatched to any gene: 7. The CDR3 runs to 14 residues. Germline CDR1 and CDR2: SQVTM and ANQGSEA. CDR3 region: CSAGQGAMDTEAFF. DNA for the CDR3: TGCAGCGCAGGACAGGGGGCAATGGACACTGAAGCTTTCTTT.